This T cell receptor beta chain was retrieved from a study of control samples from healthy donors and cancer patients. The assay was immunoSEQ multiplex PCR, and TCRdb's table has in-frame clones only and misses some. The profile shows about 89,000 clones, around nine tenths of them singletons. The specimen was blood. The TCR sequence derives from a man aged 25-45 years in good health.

In DNA, the CDR3 is TGTGCCAGCAGTGGGAGGCTAGCGGGGGGCAAAGAGACCCAGTACTTC. Encoded protein: CASSGRLAGGKETQYF. The V and J genes are TRBV27 and TRBJ2-5, with 11 bases matching TRBD2. The J segment lost 3 bases and the V segment lost 5 bases, leaving 8 bases of the junction unmatched. This CDR3 is 16 amino acids long. Germline values: CDR1 MNHEY, CDR2 SMNVEV (reference sequence).